This TCR beta chain was observed in a study of cytomegalovirus exposure and HLA in healthy donors. This clone showed up just once. Its specificity is unknown. PCR amplification relied on 60 Vbeta primers (plus 13 Jbeta primers). TCRdb's copy holds only in-frame clones and misses some; the assay was immunoSEQ multiplex PCR. The table includes 75,000 to 90,000 clones, about 85% detected once. This CDR3 spans 12 amino acids. V lost 8 bases to trimming and J lost 2 bases, with 12 bases between them. Germline CDR1 SQVTM, CDR2 ANQGSEA. Study-wide results and limits: Most TCR beta V segments were productive about 87% or about 30% of the time in an earlier analysis. Overall, approximately 180 TCR beta chains were annotated as cytomegalovirus-associated. Immune exposure was documented only through CMV serostatus.

The clonotype comes from a man aged 40-50 years in good health and CMV-seropositive. The sequencing input was PBMCs. The chain combines TRBV29-1 with TRBJ1-1; D might be TRBD1 (5 bases). The CDR3 here is CSLRDSNTEAFF. The CDR3 bases are TGCAGCCTACGGGACTCTAACACTGAAGCTTTCTTT.